The rows below give T cell receptor beta chains drawn from one sample of a study of T cell repertoires in cytomegalovirus infection. TCRdb independently ran MiXCR on the reads; one entry per CDR3 protein. The table shows about 360,000 distinct CDR3 sequences, with 15% to 20% occurring only once. The sequenced sample consisted of PBMCs. The receptor set was obtained from a human donor in good health (CMV status not recorded). Some clones in this sample may be carry-over from other donors' samples. CDR3s include the opening cysteine and the closing phenylalanine or tryptophan. A D gene is named only where the DNA matches it firmly. Clone size is shown for a subset of rows, as once, few, many or a class of expanded clone.

clone_size	j_call	d_call	v_call	cdr3_nt	cdr3_aa
-	TRBJ2-3	-	TRBV11-2	TGTGCCAGCAGCTTAGAGGGATCTCAGGGTACGCAGTATTTT	CASSLEGSQGTQYF
-	TRBJ1-1	-	TRBV7-2	TGTGCCAGCAGCCTACCAGGGAGTTACTCGAACACTGAAGCTTTCTTT	CASSLPGSYSNTEAFF
few	TRBJ2-6	-	TRBV10-3	TGTGCCATCAACAACCAGGATGGACAGATTAGCTCTGGGGCCAACGTCCTGACTTTC	CAINNQDGQISSGANVLTF
many	TRBJ2-3	-	TRBV20-1	TGCAGTGCTAGAGTAAGCGGCACAGATACGCAGTATTTT	CSARVSGTDTQYF
-	TRBJ2-3	-	TRBV7-2	TGTGCCAGCAGCTTATTTAGTTTCGGAGATACGCAGTATTTT	CASSLFSFGDTQYF
-	TRBJ1-5	-	TRBV6-1	TGTGCCAGCAGTGAATATGTCGGTCATCAGCCCCAGCATTTT	CASSEYVGHQPQHF
many	TRBJ2-7	-	TRBV27	TGTGCCAGCAGTGACCTAATCGACACGGTCAGCTCCTACGAGCAGTACTTC	CASSDLIDTVSSYEQYF
-	TRBJ2-3	TRBD2	TRBV28	TGTGCCAGCAGAGCGGACCTAGCGGGGGGCACAGATACGCAGTATTTT	CASRADLAGGTDTQYF
once	TRBJ2-1	-	TRBV6-2/TRBV6-3	TGTGCCAGCAGTTACTCCCCCCTTCATTACGAGCAGTTCTTC	CASSYSPLHYEQFF
many	TRBJ1-1	-	TRBV7-2	TGTGCCAGCAGCTTAGTAGCGGCGGGGAACACTGAAGCTTTCTTT	CASSLVAAGNTEAFF
many	TRBJ1-4	-	TRBV28	TGTGCCAGCATCGGCCTCAATAAGGAAAAACTGTTTTTT	CASIGLNKEKLFF
many	TRBJ2-7	-	TRBV7-8	TGTGCCAGCAGCTTAGCAGGCAGGGTGTACGAGCAGTACTTC	CASSLAGRVYEQYF
few	TRBJ2-5	-	TRBV4-3	TGCGCCAGCAGCCAGTCGGGTAGCGAGACCCAGTACTTC	CASSQSGSETQYF
many	TRBJ2-1	-	TRBV7-2	TGTGCCAGCAGCTTAGCAAAGCGGGCTACGTACAATGAGCAGTTCTTC	CASSLAKRATYNEQFF
many	TRBJ2-3	-	TRBV7-2	TGTGCCAGCAGCACCGTGGGGAGTCTGGCAGATACGCAGTATTTT	CASSTVGSLADTQYF
-	TRBJ2-5	TRBD2	TRBV18	TGTGCCAGCTCACCAATCCCGTCGGGCCTAGCGGGGCTCGGGACCCAGTACTTC	CASSPIPSGLAGLGTQYF
many	TRBJ1-2	-	TRBV7-2	TGTGCCAGCAGCTTAACCCCGGTAGACTATGGCTACACCTTC	CASSLTPVDYGYTF
few	TRBJ2-2	-	TRBV19	TGTGCCAGTAGTAGGCGCGTCTACACCGGGGAGCTGTTTTTT	CASSRRVYTGELFF
many	TRBJ2-7	-	TRBV7-2	TGTGCCAGCAGCCTAGCCCATGGAGGAGGCTACTACGAGCAGTACTTC	CASSLAHGGGYYEQYF
many	TRBJ2-3	-	TRBV28	TGTGCCAGCAGACCCCTTTCAGATACGCAGTATTTT	CASRPLSDTQYF
few	TRBJ1-3	-	TRBV20-1	TGCAGTGCCCGAAACAGGGTGATGGGGGGAAACACCATATATTTT	CSARNRVMGGNTIYF
-	TRBJ2-3	-	TRBV6-5	TGTGCCATCGCTCTGAGGGGACCTCCTGATACGCAGTATTTT	CAIALRGPPDTQYF
-	TRBJ1-5	-	TRBV2	TGTGCCAGCAGAGCCATTAGCAATCAGCCCCAGCATTTT	CASRAISNQPQHF
-	TRBJ1-5	-	TRBV19	TGTGCCACACCTTTCCGGGTTCGGGCCAATCAGCCCCAGCATTTT	CATPFRVRANQPQHF
many	TRBJ2-2	-	TRBV7-8	TGTGCCAGCAGCTTAAATAGGGTCACCGGGGAGCTGTTTTTT	CASSLNRVTGELFF
-	TRBJ2-5	-	TRBV7-9	TGTGCCAGCAGCTTAAGTGGTCAGTTTTTCGAGACCCAGTACTTC	CASSLSGQFFETQYF
-	TRBJ1-1	-	TRBV12-3/TRBV12-4	TGTGCCAGCAGTCCCGCGGGGGGAGGGTACACTGAAGCTTTCTTT	CASSPAGGGYTEAFF
-	TRBJ2-2	-	TRBV4-1	TGCGCCAGCACCCTTTGGGCAGGAACCGGGGAGCTGTTTTTT	CASTLWAGTGELFF
few	TRBJ2-2	-	TRBV3-1	TGTGCCGCACGGACGGGACCCCCAAAAACCGGGGAGCTGTTTTTT	CAARTGPPKTGELFF